Listed below are T cell receptor beta chains from one sample, sequenced in a study of shared clonotypes between healthy human individuals. Here immunoSEQ multiplex PCR was the method, and the copy in TCRdb shows in-frame clones only, minus some. In the table there are roughly 1,500,000 clones, 95% to 99% of which are singletons. Sequencing input: naive CD4+ T cells sorted from blood. The source of these receptors is a man aged 30 to 45 in good health. The CDR3 runs from the conserved cysteine through the conserved F or W. A D gene is named only where the DNA matches it firmly. Size values are once, few and many counts, or a class for expanded clones, and some rows have none.

D: NA; J: TRBJ1-1; V: TRBV6-5; size: NA; DNA: TGTGCCAGCAGTTACGTTCCGGGGACGGCTGAAGCTTTCTTT; CDR3: CASSYVPGTAEAFF
D: TRBD1; J: TRBJ2-3; V: TRBV6-5; size: NA; DNA: TGTGCCAGCAGTTTGGGGGACAGGCCCCCAGATACGCAGTATTTT; CDR3: CASSLGDRPPDTQYF
D: NA; J: TRBJ2-3; V: TRBV4-1; size: NA; DNA: TGCGCCAGCAGCCAAGAGAAGACAGTGGATACGCAGTATTTT; CDR3: CASSQEKTVDTQYF
D: TRBD2; J: TRBJ2-7; V: TRBV5-1; size: NA; DNA: TGCGCCAGCAGCGTGACTAGCGGGATTATCGAGCAGTACTTC; CDR3: CASSVTSGIIEQYF
D: TRBD1; J: TRBJ1-3; V: TRBV6-5; size: NA; DNA: TGTGCCAGCAGTCTGGACAGGGTCTCTGGAAACACCATATATTTT; CDR3: CASSLDRVSGNTIYF
D: NA; J: TRBJ2-3; V: TRBV5-5; size: NA; DNA: TGTGCCAGCAGCTTGACTAGGCTGAGCACAGATACGCAGTATTTT; CDR3: CASSLTRLSTDTQYF
D: TRBD1; J: TRBJ1-5; V: TRBV19; size: once; DNA: TGTGCCAGTAGTATCCGACAGGGGTTGGGCAATCAGCCCCAGCATTTT; CDR3: CASSIRQGLGNQPQHF
D: NA; J: TRBJ2-7; V: TRBV28; size: NA; DNA: TGTGCCAGCAGTTTATGGGGGTCCAACTACGAGCAGTACTTC; CDR3: CASSLWGSNYEQYF
D: NA; J: TRBJ1-2; V: TRBV7-9; size: NA; DNA: TGTGCCAGCAGCCCCTTTGGCGGTAACTATGGCTACACCTTC; CDR3: CASSPFGGNYGYTF
D: TRBD2; J: TRBJ2-1; V: TRBV11-2; size: NA; DNA: TGTGCCAGCAAATCCCTAGCGGGTTACAATGAGCAGTTCTTC; CDR3: CASKSLAGYNEQFF
D: NA; J: TRBJ2-2; V: TRBV27; size: once; DNA: TGTGCCAGCAGGTTCAGTAACAGGGCGAACACCGGGGAGCTGTTTTTT; CDR3: CASRFSNRANTGELFF
D: NA; J: TRBJ1-1; V: TRBV5-4; size: NA; DNA: TGTGCCAGCAGCTACCATTCGGGAAAGAACACTGAAGCTTTCTTT; CDR3: CASSYHSGKNTEAFF
D: NA; J: TRBJ2-3; V: TRBV7-6; size: NA; DNA: TGTGCCAGCAGCTCGATAAAAGCGGGCACAGATACGCAGTATTTT; CDR3: CASSSIKAGTDTQYF
D: NA; J: TRBJ2-7; V: TRBV7-9; size: once; DNA: TGTGCCAGCAGCCAAGTAGGGAACCACTACGAGCAGTACTTC; CDR3: CASSQVGNHYEQYF
D: TRBD1; J: TRBJ1-1; V: TRBV5-1; size: NA; DNA: TGCGCCAGCAGGAGTCGGCCTACACAGGGGTCGAACACTGAAGCTTTCTTT; CDR3: CASRSRPTQGSNTEAFF
D: NA; J: TRBJ2-5; V: TRBV6-6; size: NA; DNA: TGTGCCAGCACCTCTGGGCTCATCCAAGAGACCCAGTACTTC; CDR3: CASTSGLIQETQYF
D: TRBD2; J: TRBJ2-7; V: TRBV29-1; size: NA; DNA: TGCAGCGTTGTTTTCGGGAGGGCATACGAGCAGTACTTC; CDR3: CSVVFGRAYEQYF
D: NA; J: TRBJ2-1; V: TRBV7-9; size: NA; DNA: TGTGCCAGCAGCTCTCGTCCACGGGACGGGTACAATGAGCAGTTCTTC; CDR3: CASSSRPRDGYNEQFF
D: TRBD1; J: TRBJ1-3; V: TRBV5-1; size: NA; DNA: TGCGCCAGCAGCTCGGCGGGACAGGGAGGAAACACCATATATTTT; CDR3: CASSSAGQGGNTIYF
D: TRBD2; J: TRBJ2-7; V: TRBV6-1; size: NA; DNA: TGTGCCAGCAGTGAAGCCCTACTAGCGGGAGTAGGAGACGAGCAGTACTTC; CDR3: CASSEALLAGVGDEQYF
D: TRBD1; J: TRBJ2-7; V: TRBV2; size: NA; DNA: TGTGCCACTTCAAATGACAGGGACAACGAGCAGTACTTC; CDR3: CATSNDRDNEQYF
D: TRBD1; J: TRBJ2-2; V: TRBV29-1; size: NA; DNA: TGCAGCGCTGGGAAAGACGGCGGGACAGGGGGCACCGGGGAGCTGTTTTTT; CDR3: CSAGKDGGTGGTGELFF
D: TRBD2; J: TRBJ2-1; V: TRBV29-1; size: NA; DNA: TGCAGCGCCCAGGGACTAGACGCCTACAATGAGCAGTTCTTC; CDR3: CSAQGLDAYNEQFF